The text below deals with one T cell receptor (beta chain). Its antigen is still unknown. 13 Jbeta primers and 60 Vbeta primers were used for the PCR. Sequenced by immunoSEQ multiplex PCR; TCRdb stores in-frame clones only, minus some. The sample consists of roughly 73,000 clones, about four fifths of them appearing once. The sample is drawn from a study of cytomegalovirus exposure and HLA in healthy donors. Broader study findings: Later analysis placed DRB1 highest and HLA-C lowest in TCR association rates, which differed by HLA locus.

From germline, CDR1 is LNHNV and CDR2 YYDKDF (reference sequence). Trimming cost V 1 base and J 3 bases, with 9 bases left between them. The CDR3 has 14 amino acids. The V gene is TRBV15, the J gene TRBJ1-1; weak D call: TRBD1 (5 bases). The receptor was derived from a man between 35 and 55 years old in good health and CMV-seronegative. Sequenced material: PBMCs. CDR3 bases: TGTGCCACCAGCAGAGTTCAGGGTGACACTGAAGCTTTCTTT. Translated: CATSRVQGDTEAFF.